This T cell receptor beta chain derives from a study of blood T cells in healthy people across ages. A sample-barcoded 5' primer and a J-beta primer mix were used in a second PCR of roughly 7 to 12 cycles. TCRdb processed the 5' RACE reads anew with MiXCR; each CDR3 protein has one entry. The table shows about 760,000 distinct CDR3 sequences, with 25% occurring only once. The ends lost 2 bases at V and 4 bases at J; junction bases unmatched: 7. Germline V lookup: CDR1 SQVTM, CDR2 ANQGSEA. The CDR3 extends over 14 amino acids. Study-wide results and limits: Observed TCR beta diversity per million T cells went down as age went up. This fall followed a roughly linear course with age.

Only a few counts were recorded for this clonotype. Its specificity is not known. These data were likewise used in another study, on T cells of mothers and their children. Per that study: Donation involved three healthy Caucasian mothers and the six children that they had.

The TCR originated in a boy under 18 in good health. The rearrangement joins TRBV29-1 to TRBJ2-5; 7 nucleotides align to TRBD2. Sequenced material: blood. CDR3 sequence reads: CSVELAVVAETQYF. Here the CDR3 DNA reads TGCAGCGTTGAACTAGCGGTTGTGGCAGAGACCCAGTACTTC.